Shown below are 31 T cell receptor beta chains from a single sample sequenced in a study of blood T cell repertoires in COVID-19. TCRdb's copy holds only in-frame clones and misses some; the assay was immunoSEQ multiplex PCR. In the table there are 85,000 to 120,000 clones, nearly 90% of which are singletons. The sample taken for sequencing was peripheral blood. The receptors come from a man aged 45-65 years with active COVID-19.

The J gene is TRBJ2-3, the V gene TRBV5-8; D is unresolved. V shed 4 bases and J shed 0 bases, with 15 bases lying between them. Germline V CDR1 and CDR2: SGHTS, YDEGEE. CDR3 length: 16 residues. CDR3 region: CASSPTARRSTDTQYF. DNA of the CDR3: TGTGCCAGCAGCCCAACAGCCCGCCGCAGCACAGATACGCAGTATTTT. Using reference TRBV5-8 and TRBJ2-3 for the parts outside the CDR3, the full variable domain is EAGVTQSPTHLIKTRGQQATLRCSPISGHTSVYWYQQALGLGLQFLLWYDEGEERNRGNFPPRFSGRQFPNYSSELNVNALELEDSALYLCASSPTARRSTDTQYFGPGTRLTVL.

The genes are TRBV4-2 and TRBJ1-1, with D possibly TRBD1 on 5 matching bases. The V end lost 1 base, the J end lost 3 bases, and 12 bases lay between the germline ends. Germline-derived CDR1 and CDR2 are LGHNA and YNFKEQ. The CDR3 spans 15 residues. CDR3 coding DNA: TGTGCCAGCAGCCAAGGGACGGGAGGGGACACTGAAGCTTTCTTT. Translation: CASSQGTGGDTEAFF.

The CDR3 DNA reads as TGTGCCAGCAGCCCATACTCCACAGGGGGCAATGAGCAGTTCTTC. It translates to CASSPYSTGGNEQFF. The chain has TRBV5-5 and TRBJ2-1, with TRBD1 matching over 8 bases. V was pared by 4 bases and J by 6 bases, with 9 bases of the junction left unmatched. CDR3 size: 15 residues. Looked up from germline, CDR1 is SGHKS and CDR2 is YYEKEE (reference sequence). Using reference TRBV5-5 and TRBJ2-1 for the parts outside the CDR3, the full variable domain is DAGVTQSPTHLIKTRGQQVTLRCSPISGHKSVSWYQQVLGQGPQFIFQYYEKEERGRGNFPDRFSARQFPNYSSELNVNALLLGDSALYLCASSPYSTGGNEQFFGPGTRLTVL.

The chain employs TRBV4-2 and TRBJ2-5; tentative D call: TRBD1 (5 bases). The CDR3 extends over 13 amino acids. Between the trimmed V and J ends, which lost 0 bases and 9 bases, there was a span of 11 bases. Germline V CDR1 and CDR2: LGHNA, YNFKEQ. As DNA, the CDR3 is TGTGCCAGCAGCCAAGAGGGGCAGTCGTCCCAGTACTTC. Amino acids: CASSQEGQSSQYF.

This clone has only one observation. CDR3 sequence reads: CAWNRDSTEKLFF. As DNA, the CDR3 is TGTGCCTGGAATCGGGACAGTACTGAAAAACTGTTTTTT. This chain uses TRBV30 with TRBJ1-4; 7 bases match TRBD1. CDR3 length equals 13 residues. The ends lost 4 bases at V and 7 bases at J; junction bases unmatched: 6. The V gene's germline CDR1 is GTSNPN and CDR2 SVGIG (reference sequence).

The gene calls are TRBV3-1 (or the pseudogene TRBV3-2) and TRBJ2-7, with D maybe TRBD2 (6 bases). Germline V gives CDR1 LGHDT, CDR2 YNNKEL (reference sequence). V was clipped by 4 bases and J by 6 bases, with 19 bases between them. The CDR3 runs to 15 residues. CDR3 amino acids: CASSPDWDGSGEQYF. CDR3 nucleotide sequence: TGTGCCAGCAGCCCAGATTGGGACGGGAGTGGCGAGCAGTACTTC.

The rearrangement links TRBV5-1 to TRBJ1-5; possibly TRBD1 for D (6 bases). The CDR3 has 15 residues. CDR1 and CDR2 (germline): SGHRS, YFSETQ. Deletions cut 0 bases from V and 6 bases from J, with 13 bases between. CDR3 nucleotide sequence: TGCGCCAGCAGCTTGGACGGGGGGCAGGGTCAGCCCCAGCATTTT. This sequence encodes CASSLDGGQGQPQHF.

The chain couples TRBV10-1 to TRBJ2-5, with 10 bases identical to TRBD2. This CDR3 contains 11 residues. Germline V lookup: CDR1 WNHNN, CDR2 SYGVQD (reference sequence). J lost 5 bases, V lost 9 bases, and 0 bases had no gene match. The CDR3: CARTSGETQYF. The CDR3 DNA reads TGCGCCAGGACTAGCGGGGAGACCCAGTACTTC.

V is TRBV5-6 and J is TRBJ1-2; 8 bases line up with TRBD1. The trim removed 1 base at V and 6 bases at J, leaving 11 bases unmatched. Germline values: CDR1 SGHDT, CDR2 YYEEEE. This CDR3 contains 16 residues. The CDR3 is CASSLSGVRGHDGYTF. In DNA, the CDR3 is TGTGCCAGCAGCTTGTCCGGGGTCAGGGGGCACGATGGCTACACCTTC.

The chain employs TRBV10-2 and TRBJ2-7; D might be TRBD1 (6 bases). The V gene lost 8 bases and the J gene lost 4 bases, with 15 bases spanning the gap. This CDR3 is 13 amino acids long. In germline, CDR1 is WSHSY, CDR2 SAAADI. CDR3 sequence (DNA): TGCGCCAGCGTAAGACAGGACGGGTACGAGCAGTACTTC. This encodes CASVRQDGYEQYF.

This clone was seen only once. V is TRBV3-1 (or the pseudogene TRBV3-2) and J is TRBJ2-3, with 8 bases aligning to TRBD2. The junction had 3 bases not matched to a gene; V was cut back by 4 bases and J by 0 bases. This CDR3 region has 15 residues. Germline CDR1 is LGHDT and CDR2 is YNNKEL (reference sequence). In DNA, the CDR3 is TGTGCCAGCAGCCTAGCGGGGTATAGCACAGATACGCAGTATTTT. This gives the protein CASSLAGYSTDTQYF.

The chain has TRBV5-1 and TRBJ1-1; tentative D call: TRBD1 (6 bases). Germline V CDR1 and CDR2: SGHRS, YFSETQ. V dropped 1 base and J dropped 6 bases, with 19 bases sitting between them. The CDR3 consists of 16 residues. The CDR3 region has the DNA TGCGCCAGCAGCTTGACTGGAGGGGGGGTTTTTGCTGAAGCTTTCTTT. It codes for CASSLTGGGVFAEAFF.

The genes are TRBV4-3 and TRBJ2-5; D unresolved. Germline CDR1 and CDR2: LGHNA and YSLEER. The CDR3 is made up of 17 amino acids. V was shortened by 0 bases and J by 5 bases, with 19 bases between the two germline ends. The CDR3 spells CASSQDAPTNIRETQYF. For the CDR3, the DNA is TGCGCCAGCAGCCAAGACGCTCCGACAAACATAAGGGAGACCCAGTACTTC.

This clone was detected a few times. The CDR3 DNA is TGTGCCAGCAGCTTAGATTACGCGAACGAGCAGTACTTC. It codes for CASSLDYANEQYF. The chain has TRBV11-3 and TRBJ2-7; D call uncertain. Germline CDR1 SGHNT, CDR2 YENEEA. The CDR3 is made up of 13 amino acids. The ends were cut back, 0 bases at V and 5 bases at J, with 8 bases in the middle.

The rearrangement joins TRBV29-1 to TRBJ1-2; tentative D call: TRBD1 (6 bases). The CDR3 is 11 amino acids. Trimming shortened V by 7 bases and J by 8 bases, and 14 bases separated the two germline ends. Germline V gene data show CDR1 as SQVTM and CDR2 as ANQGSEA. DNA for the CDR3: TGCAGCGCACAGGGCTCAGAAGGCTACACCTTC. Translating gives CSAQGSEGYTF.

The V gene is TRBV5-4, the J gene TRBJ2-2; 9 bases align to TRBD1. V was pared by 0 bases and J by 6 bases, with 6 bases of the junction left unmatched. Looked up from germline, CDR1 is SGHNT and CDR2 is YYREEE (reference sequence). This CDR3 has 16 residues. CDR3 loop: CASSLVGQGFPGELFF. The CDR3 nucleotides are TGTGCCAGCAGCTTGGTAGGACAGGGGTTTCCCGGGGAGCTGTTTTTT.

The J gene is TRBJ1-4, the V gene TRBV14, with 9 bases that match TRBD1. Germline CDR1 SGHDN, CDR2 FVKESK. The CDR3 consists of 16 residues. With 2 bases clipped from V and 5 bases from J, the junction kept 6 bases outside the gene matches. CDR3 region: CASSQFGTGRNEKLFF. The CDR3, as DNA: TGTGCCAGCAGCCAATTCGGGACAGGGCGGAATGAAAAACTGTTTTTT.

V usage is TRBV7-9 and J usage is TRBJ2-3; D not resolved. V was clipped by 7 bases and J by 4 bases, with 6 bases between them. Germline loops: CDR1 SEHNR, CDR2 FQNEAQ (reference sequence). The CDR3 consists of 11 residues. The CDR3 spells CASTRADTQYF. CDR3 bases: TGTGCCAGCACCCGCGCAGATACGCAGTATTTT.

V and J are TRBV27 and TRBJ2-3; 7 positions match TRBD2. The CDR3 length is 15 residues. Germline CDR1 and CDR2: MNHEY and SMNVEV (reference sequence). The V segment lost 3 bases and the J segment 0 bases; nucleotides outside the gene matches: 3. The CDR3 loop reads CASSFGTTSTDTQYF. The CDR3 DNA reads TGTGCCAGCAGTTTTGGGACTACTAGCACAGATACGCAGTATTTT.

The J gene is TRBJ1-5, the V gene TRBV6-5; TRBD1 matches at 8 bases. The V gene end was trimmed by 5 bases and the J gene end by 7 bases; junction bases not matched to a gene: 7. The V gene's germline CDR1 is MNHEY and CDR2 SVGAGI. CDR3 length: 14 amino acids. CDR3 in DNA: TGTGCCAGCAGTCCCGACAGGGGCCCACAGCCCCAGCATTTT. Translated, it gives CASSPDRGPQPQHF.

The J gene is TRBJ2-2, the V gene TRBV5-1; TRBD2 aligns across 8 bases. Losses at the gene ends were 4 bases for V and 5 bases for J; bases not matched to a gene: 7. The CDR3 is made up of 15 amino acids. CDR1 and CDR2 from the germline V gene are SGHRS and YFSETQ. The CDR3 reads CASSPEVAGTGELFF. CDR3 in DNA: TGCGCCAGCAGCCCCGAGGTAGCGGGAACCGGGGAGCTGTTTTTT.

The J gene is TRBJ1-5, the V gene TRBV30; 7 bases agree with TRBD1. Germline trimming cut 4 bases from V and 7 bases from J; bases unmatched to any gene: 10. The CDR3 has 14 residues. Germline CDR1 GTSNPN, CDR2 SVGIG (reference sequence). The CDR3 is CAWTPTGLGQPQHF. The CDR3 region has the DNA TGTGCCTGGACCCCGACAGGGCTCGGACAGCCCCAGCATTTT.

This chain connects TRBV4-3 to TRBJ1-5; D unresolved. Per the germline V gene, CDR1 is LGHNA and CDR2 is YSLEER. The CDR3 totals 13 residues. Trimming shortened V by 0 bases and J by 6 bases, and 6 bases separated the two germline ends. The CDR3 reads CASSQESFQPQHF. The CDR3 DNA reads TGCGCCAGCAGCCAAGAGAGTTTTCAGCCCCAGCATTTT.

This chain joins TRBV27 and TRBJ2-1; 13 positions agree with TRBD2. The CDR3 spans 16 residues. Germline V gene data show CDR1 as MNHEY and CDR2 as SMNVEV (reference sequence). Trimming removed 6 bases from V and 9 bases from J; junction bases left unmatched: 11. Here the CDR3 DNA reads TGTGCCAGCAGAACAGGACTAGCGGGGGCCCCTAGTGAGCAGTTCTTC. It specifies CASRTGLAGAPSEQFF.

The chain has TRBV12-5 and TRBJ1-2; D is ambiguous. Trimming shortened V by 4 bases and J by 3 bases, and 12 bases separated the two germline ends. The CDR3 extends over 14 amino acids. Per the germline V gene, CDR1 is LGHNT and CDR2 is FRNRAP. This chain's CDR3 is CASGSGIHDYGYTF. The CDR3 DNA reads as TGTGCTAGTGGTTCCGGGATTCATGACTATGGCTACACCTTC.

In nucleotides, the CDR3 is TGTGCCATCAGCAGTAGCGCAGAGAACACTGAAGCTTTCTTT. Its translation is CAISSSAENTEAFF. The chain couples TRBV10-3 to TRBJ1-1; no reliable D call. The V gene's germline CDR1 is ENHRY and CDR2 SYGVKD. This CDR3 comprises 14 residues. V was trimmed by 6 bases and J by 1 base, leaving 12 bases between them.

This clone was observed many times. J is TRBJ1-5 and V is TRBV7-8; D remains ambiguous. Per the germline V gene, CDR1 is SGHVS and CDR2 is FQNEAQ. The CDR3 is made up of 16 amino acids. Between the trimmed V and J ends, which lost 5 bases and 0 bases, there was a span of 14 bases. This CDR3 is CASSPEQPYSNQPQHF. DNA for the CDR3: TGTGCCAGCAGCCCAGAACAGCCCTATAGCAATCAGCCCCAGCATTTT.

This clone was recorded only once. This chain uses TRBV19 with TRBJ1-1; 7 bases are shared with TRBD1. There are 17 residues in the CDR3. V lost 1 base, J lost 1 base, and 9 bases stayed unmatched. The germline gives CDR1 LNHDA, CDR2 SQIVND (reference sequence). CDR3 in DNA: TGTGCCAGTAGTATAGCCATATCCGGGACAGCGAACACTGAAGCTTTCTTT. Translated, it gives CASSIAISGTANTEAFF.

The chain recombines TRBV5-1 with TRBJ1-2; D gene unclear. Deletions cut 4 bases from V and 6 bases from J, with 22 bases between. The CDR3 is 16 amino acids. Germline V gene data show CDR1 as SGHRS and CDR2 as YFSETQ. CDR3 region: CASSPTLSLPGDGYTF. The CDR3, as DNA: TGCGCCAGCAGCCCCACCCTCAGCTTACCCGGGGATGGCTACACCTTC.

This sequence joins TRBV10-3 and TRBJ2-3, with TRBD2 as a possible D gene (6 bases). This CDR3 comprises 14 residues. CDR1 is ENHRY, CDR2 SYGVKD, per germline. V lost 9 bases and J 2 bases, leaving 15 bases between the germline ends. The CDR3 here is CAICGISYTDTQYF. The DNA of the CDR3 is TGTGCCATATGCGGGATCTCTTACACAGATACGCAGTATTTT.

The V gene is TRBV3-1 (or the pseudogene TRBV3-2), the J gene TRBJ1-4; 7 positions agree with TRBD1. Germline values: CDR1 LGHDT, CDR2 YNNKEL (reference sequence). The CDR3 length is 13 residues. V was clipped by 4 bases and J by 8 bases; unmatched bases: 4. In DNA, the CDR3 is TGTGCCAGCAGCCTGCGGACAGGCGAAAAACTGTTTTTT. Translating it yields CASSLRTGEKLFF.